A single sample gave rise to the 28 T cell receptor beta chains below, sequenced in a study of technical replicates of blood from a handful of donors. The table came from immunoSEQ multiplex PCR; TCRdb's copy has only in-frame clones and leaves some out. The table has tens of thousands of clones, 94% seen once. The sample taken for sequencing was T cells isolated from PBMCs. The receptor source for this set is a human donor in good health.

The V and J genes are TRBV5-6 and TRBJ2-1; the match to TRBD2 covers 10 bases. Germline CDR1 reads SGHDT; CDR2 reads YYEEEE. V trimming: 1 base; J trimming: 9 bases; junction bases outside the gene matches: 13. This CDR3 comprises 17 residues. The CDR3 DNA is TGTGCCAGCAGCTTGTTTATGGCTAGCGGGAGTTACGCTGAGCAGTTCTTC. Residues: CASSLFMASGSYAEQFF. Based on the CDR3 plus reference TRBV5-6 and TRBJ2-1, the full variable domain is DAGVTQSPTHLIKTRGQQVTLRCSPKSGHDTVSWYQQALGQGPQFIFQYYEEEERQRGNFPDRFSGHQFPNYSSELNVNALLLGDSALYLCASSLFMASGSYAEQFFGPGTRLTVL.

This chain links TRBV29-1 with TRBJ2-2; D is possibly TRBD2 (6 bases). V was shortened by 5 bases and J by 0 bases, with 19 bases between the two germline ends. The germline gives CDR1 SQVTM, CDR2 ANQGSEA. This CDR3 is 17 amino acids long. The CDR3 reads CSVLRTGGLANTGELFF. The CDR3 coding sequence is TGCAGCGTTCTTCGAACAGGAGGGTTAGCGAACACCGGGGAGCTGTTTTTT.

The V call is TRBV5-6, the J call TRBJ2-3; TRBD2 agrees at 13 bases. Trimming removed 6 bases from V and 3 bases from J; junction bases left unmatched: 13. The CDR3 contains 18 residues. Germline values: CDR1 SGHDT, CDR2 YYEEEE. The CDR3 DNA reads as TGTGCCAGCACCCGGACCTGGACTAGCGGGAGTGTGACAGATACGCAGTATTTT. As protein: CASTRTWTSGSVTDTQYF.

The chain couples TRBV27 to TRBJ2-1; a possible D gene is TRBD2 (6 bases). Deletions cut 5 bases from V and 7 bases from J, with 15 bases between. CDR1 is MNHEY, CDR2 SMNVEV, per germline (reference sequence). The CDR3 extends over 14 amino acids. This CDR3 is CASSTAGGTNEQFF. CDR3 bases: TGTGCCAGCAGTACGGCCGGGGGTACAAATGAGCAGTTCTTC.

This rearrangement joins TRBV5-6 to TRBJ2-7; no clear D gene. CDR1 is SGHDT and CDR2 is YYEEEE in the germline V gene. V was cut by 0 bases and J by 5 bases, with 27 bases left in between. This CDR3 has 19 residues. CDR3 amino acids: CASSLAGGPNDGFLDEQYF. The CDR3 DNA sequence: TGTGCCAGCAGCTTGGCTGGCGGTCCCAATGATGGCTTCTTGGACGAGCAGTACTTC.

On this clone itself: The sample contains more than one DNA sequence encoding this CDR3. The chain carries TRBV11-2 and TRBJ1-2; 8 positions agree with TRBD1. The germline V gene has CDR1 SGHAT and CDR2 FQNNGV. The CDR3 extends over 15 amino acids. The J segment lost 1 base and the V segment lost 4 bases, leaving 5 bases of the junction unmatched. Here the CDR3 reads CASSSIRGHNYGYTF. The CDR3 bases are TGTGCCAGCAGCTCTATCAGGGGGCATAACTATGGCTACACCTTC. Full variable domain (missing parts from reference TRBV11-2 and TRBJ1-2): EAGVAQSPRYKIIEKRQSVAFWCNPISGHATLYWYQQILGQGPKLLIQFQNNGVVDDSQLPKDRFSAERLKGVDSTLKIQPAKLEDSAVYLCASSSIRGHNYGYTFGSGTRLTVV.

The chain combines TRBV7-9 with TRBJ1-1, with D tentatively TRBD1 (6 bases). The CDR3 is made up of 17 amino acids. CDR1 and CDR2 from the germline V gene are SEHNR and FQNEAQ (reference sequence). V lost 4 bases, J lost 0 bases, and 18 bases lay in between. The CDR3 DNA is TGTGCCAGCAGCTGGAGACAGGCCACGCACCTGAACACTGAAGCTTTCTTT. Its protein is CASSWRQATHLNTEAFF.

V and J are TRBV4-1 and TRBJ1-2; a possible D gene is TRBD1 (6 bases). Trimming stripped 1 base from V and 5 bases from J, with 8 bases between. Germline CDR1 and CDR2: MGHRA and YSYEKL. CDR3 size: 13 residues. This chain's CDR3 is CASSQGQGYGYTF. CDR3 coding DNA: TGCGCCAGCAGCCAAGGGCAGGGGTATGGCTACACCTTC.

The sample holds a few counts of this clone. The chain joins TRBV7-9 to TRBJ2-1; D not certain. CDR3 length equals 15 residues. Germline V gives CDR1 SEHNR, CDR2 FQNEAQ (reference sequence). Deletions cut 3 bases from V and 4 bases from J, with 13 bases between. This CDR3 is CASSFLQDLYNEQFF. Written as DNA, the CDR3 is TGTGCCAGCAGCTTCCTTCAGGATTTATACAATGAGCAGTTCTTC.

The chain links TRBV11-2 to TRBJ2-7; TRBD2 matches at 8 bases. The V gene's germline CDR1 is SGHAT and CDR2 FQNNGV. The CDR3 sequence is 14 residues long. J was trimmed by 3 bases and V by 8 bases; bases with no gene match: 9. The DNA for the CDR3 is TGTGCCAGCCGGGAGGGTACCTCCCACTACGAGCAGTACTTC. Its protein is CASREGTSHYEQYF.

The V gene is TRBV5-1, the J gene TRBJ2-5; 8 bases align to TRBD2. Germline lookup yields CDR1 SGHRS and CDR2 YFSETQ. The CDR3 runs 15 residues. After removal of 0 bases from V and 5 bases from J, the junction contained 6 bases not matched to a gene. CDR3 amino acids: CASSLDGGAGETQYF. The CDR3 coding sequence is TGCGCCAGCAGCTTGGACGGGGGGGCAGGGGAGACCCAGTACTTC. Supplemented by reference TRBV5-1 and TRBJ2-5, the full variable domain reads KAGVTQTPRYLIKTRGQQVTLSCSPISGHRSVSWYQQTPGQGLQFLFEYFSETQRNKGNFPGRFSGRQFSNSRSEMNVSTLELGDSALYLCASSLDGGAGETQYFGPGTRLLVL.

J is TRBJ2-7 and V is TRBV28; no clear D gene. CDR3 length: 16 residues. With 6 bases removed from V and 3 bases from J, the gap between germline ends came to 21 bases. The germline V gene encodes CDR1 MDHEN and CDR2 SYDVKM. The CDR3 nucleotides read TGTGCCAGCAGCTGGTTTATAAGTGCAGGAAACTACGAGCAGTACTTC. Translation gives CASSWFISAGNYEQYF.

The genes are TRBV14 and TRBJ2-7, with TRBD1 identical over 11 bases. Germline V lookup: CDR1 SGHDN, CDR2 FVKESK. The CDR3 totals 15 residues. Unmatched junction bases numbered 3, after V lost 3 bases and J lost 2 bases. The CDR3 sequence is CASSQTDRGPYEQYF. In DNA form, the CDR3 reads TGTGCCAGCAGCCAGACGGACAGGGGGCCCTACGAGCAGTACTTC.

The chain is built from TRBV27 and TRBJ2-2; 8 bases align to TRBD1. The V gene's germline CDR1 is MNHEY and CDR2 SMNVEV (reference sequence). CDR3 length: 16 amino acids. Trimming took 6 bases from V and 1 from J; bases not matched to a gene: 7. The CDR3 sequence is CASSLTTGGNTGELFF. The CDR3 DNA reads as TGTGCCAGCAGCTTGACCACAGGGGGGAACACCGGGGAGCTGTTTTTT.

This clone was detected once. This chain joins TRBV4-1 and TRBJ1-4; D might be TRBD1 (6 bases). Germline V gives CDR1 MGHRA, CDR2 YSYEKL. Trimming left V 4 bases short and J 5 bases short, with 20 bases between. The CDR3 runs to 17 residues. CDR3 nucleotides: TGCGCCAGCAGCCCTGGGACACAGAGGGGCTTAAATGAAAAACTGTTTTTT. Translation: CASSPGTQRGLNEKLFF.

This clone was detected once. V gene TRBV2 combines with J gene TRBJ2-7; 9 nucleotides align to TRBD1. Losses at the gene ends were 8 bases for V and 3 bases for J; bases not matched to a gene: 14. Germline loops: CDR1 SNHLY, CDR2 FYNNEI. The CDR3 is 16 amino acids. The CDR3 region is CASRTRRTGADYEQYF. The CDR3 DNA follows: TGTGCCAGCCGAACAAGGCGGACAGGGGCGGACTACGAGCAGTACTTC.

The chain is built from TRBV9 and TRBJ2-1; D gene unclear. With 3 bases removed from V and 6 bases from J, the gap between germline ends came to 13 bases. Germline assignment: CDR1 SGDLS and CDR2 YYNGEE. The length of the CDR3 is 14 residues. The CDR3 loop is CASSGIVASNEQFF. In DNA, the CDR3 is TGTGCCAGCAGCGGGATCGTCGCTAGCAATGAGCAGTTCTTC. Complete variable domain (other parts from reference TRBV9 and TRBJ2-1): DSGVTQTPKHLITATGQRVTLRCSPRSGDLSVYWYQQSLDQGLQFLIQYYNGEERAKGNILERFSAQQFPDLHSELNLSSLELGDSALYFCASSGIVASNEQFFGPGTRLTVL.

The chain is built from TRBV18 and TRBJ2-7; perhaps TRBD1 as D (5 bases). Between the trimmed V and J ends, which lost 3 bases and 1 base, there was a span of 13 bases. Germline V gives CDR1 KGHSH, CDR2 LQKENI. The CDR3 runs to 15 residues. CDR3 DNA: TGTGCCAGCTCACCTCAGATGACAGAATCCTACGAGCAGTACTTC. Encoded protein: CASSPQMTESYEQYF.

The rearrangement joins TRBV7-9 to TRBJ1-2, with TRBD1 as a possible D gene (5 bases). The germline CDR1 and CDR2 sequences are SEHNR and FQNEAQ (reference sequence). The CDR3 has 16 amino acids. Trimming removed 2 bases at V and 4 bases at J, with 17 bases between. CDR3 residues: CASSLMGGTPSYGYTF. The CDR3 coding sequence is TGTGCCAGCAGCTTAATGGGCGGGACCCCTAGCTATGGCTACACCTTC.

The CDR3 sequence is CASSFGTASGNTIYF. CDR3 coding DNA: TGTGCCAGCAGCTTTGGGACAGCCTCTGGAAACACCATATATTTT. This chain joins TRBV7-8 and TRBJ1-3; 7 bases match TRBD1. Trimming took 3 bases from V and 0 from J; bases not matched to a gene: 2. Germline V CDR1 and CDR2: SGHVS, FQNEAQ. The CDR3 loop spans 15 amino acids.

The genes are TRBV30 and TRBJ1-1; tentatively, D is TRBD1 (6 bases). V was pared by 5 bases and J by 4 bases, with 11 bases between. The CDR3 consists of 12 residues. Germline CDR1 GTSNPN, CDR2 SVGIG (reference sequence). The CDR3 nucleotides are TGTGCCTGGGGCCTAGGGGGCACTGAAGCTTTCTTT. This translates into CAWGLGGTEAFF. Full variable domain (rest looked up from reference TRBV30 and TRBJ1-1): SQTIHQWPATLVQPVGSPLSLECTVEGTSNPNLYWYRQAAGRGLQLLFYSVGIGQISSEVPQNLSASRPQDRQFILSSKKLLLSDSGFYLCAWGLGGTEAFFGQGTRLTVV.

The V call is TRBV29-1, the J call TRBJ1-2, with TRBD1 matching 8 bases. J lost 6 bases, V lost 3 bases, and 9 bases had no gene match. CDR3 length: 14 amino acids. CDR1 is SQVTM and CDR2 is ANQGSEA in the germline V gene. Here the CDR3 reads CSVEDRAFFHGYTF. The CDR3 bases are TGCAGCGTTGAGGACAGGGCCTTTTTCCATGGCTACACCTTC.

This chain uses TRBV5-1 with TRBJ2-1; no reliable D call. The V end lost 4 bases, the J end lost 5 bases, and 10 bases lay between the germline ends. The length of the CDR3 is 13 residues. Germline V gene sequence: CDR1 SGHRS, CDR2 YFSETQ. The CDR3 DNA sequence: TGCGCCAGCAGCGTCGACACTGACAATGAGCAGTTCTTC. Its protein is CASSVDTDNEQFF.

The chain employs TRBV25-1 and TRBJ2-1, with a weak D call TRBD2 (7 bases). The V gene lost 5 bases and the J gene lost 2 bases, with 10 bases spanning the gap. Germline CDR1 MGHDK, CDR2 SYGVNS. The CDR3 extends over 14 amino acids. The chain's CDR3 is CASSWGGAYNEQFF. DNA for the CDR3: TGTGCCAGCAGTTGGGGGGGCGCCTACAATGAGCAGTTCTTC.

The genes are TRBV2 and TRBJ2-7; D gene uncertain. Deletions cut 4 bases from V and 0 bases from J, with 7 bases between. Germline assignment: CDR1 SNHLY and CDR2 FYNNEI. The CDR3 covers 13 residues. The CDR3 here is CASSVSVSYEQYF. CDR3 DNA sequence: TGTGCCAGCAGTGTGTCAGTCTCCTACGAGCAGTACTTC.

V and J are TRBV19 and TRBJ2-1; no reliable D call. V lost 4 bases, J lost 3 bases, and 7 bases lay in between. CDR1 is LNHDA, CDR2 SQIVND, per germline (reference sequence). This CDR3 has 13 amino acids. The CDR3 spells CASSSGNYNEQFF. The CDR3 DNA reads as TGTGCCAGTAGTAGCGGTAACTACAATGAGCAGTTCTTC.

V is TRBV5-4 and J is TRBJ1-1; weak D call: TRBD1 (5 bases). Germline CDR1 SGHNT, CDR2 YYREEE (reference sequence). V shed 3 bases and J shed 10 bases, with 19 bases lying between them. The CDR3 sequence is 14 residues long. CDR3 DNA sequence: TGTGCCAGCAGCTACGGGACTTCGCGATTCGGAGCTTTCTTT. Translated: CASSYGTSRFGAFF.

The chain couples TRBV19 to TRBJ1-2; D perhaps matches TRBD1 (5 bases). The V and J ends lost 3 bases and 5 bases respectively, with 25 bases between them. The CDR3 is made up of 18 amino acids. The germline V gene encodes CDR1 LNHDA and CDR2 SQIVND (reference sequence). In nucleotides, the CDR3 is TGTGCCAGTAGTATGTTTGCCAGGGTCAATAGGGTGAGGTATGGCTACACCTTC. Translating it yields CASSMFARVNRVRYGYTF. Full variable domain (missing parts from reference TRBV19 and TRBJ1-2): DGGITQSPKYLFRKEGQNVTLSCEQNLNHDAMYWYRQDPGQGLRLIYYSQIVNDFQKGDIAEGYSVSREKKESFPLTVTSAQKNPTAFYLCASSMFARVNRVRYGYTFGSGTRLTVV.